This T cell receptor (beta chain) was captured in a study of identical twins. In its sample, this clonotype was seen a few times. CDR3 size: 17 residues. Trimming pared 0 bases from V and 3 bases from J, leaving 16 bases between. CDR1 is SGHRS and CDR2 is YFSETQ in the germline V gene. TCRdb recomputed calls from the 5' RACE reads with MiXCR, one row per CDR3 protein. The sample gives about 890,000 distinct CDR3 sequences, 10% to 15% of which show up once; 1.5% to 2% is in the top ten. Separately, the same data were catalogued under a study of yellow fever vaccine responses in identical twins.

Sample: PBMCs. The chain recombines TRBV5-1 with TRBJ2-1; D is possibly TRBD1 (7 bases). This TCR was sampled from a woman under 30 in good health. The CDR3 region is CASSLGPQGGRYNEQFF. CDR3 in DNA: TGCGCCAGCAGCTTGGGGCCCCAGGGGGGACGCTACAATGAGCAGTTCTTC.